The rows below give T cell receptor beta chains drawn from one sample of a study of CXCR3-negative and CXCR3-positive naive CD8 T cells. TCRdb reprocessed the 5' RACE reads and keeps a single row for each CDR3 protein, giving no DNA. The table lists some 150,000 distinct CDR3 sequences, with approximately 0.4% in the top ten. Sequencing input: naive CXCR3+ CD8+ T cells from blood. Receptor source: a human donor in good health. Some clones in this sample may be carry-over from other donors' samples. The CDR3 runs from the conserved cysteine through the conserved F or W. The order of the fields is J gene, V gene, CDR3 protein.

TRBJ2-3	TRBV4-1	CASSQGAGGDTQYF
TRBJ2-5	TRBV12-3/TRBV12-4	CASTPERGAQETQYF
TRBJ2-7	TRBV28	CASSSFLTGTTSSYEQYF
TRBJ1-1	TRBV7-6	CASSIRTALNTEAFF
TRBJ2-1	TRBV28	CASASGIYNEQFF
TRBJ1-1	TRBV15	CATSRRTGMNTEAFF
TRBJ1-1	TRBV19	CASSTDRAENTEAFF
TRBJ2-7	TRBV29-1	CSVEVRGDYEQYF
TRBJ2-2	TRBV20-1	CSARDIAGGLGELFF
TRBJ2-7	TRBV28	CASSLSPGSGEQYF
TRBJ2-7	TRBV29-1	CSVVKFVGSYEQYF
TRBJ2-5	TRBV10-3	CAISSMETQYF
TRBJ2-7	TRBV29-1	CSVAGGLAGEQYF
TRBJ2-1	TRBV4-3	CASSQDYLGGRGNEQFF
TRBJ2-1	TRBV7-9	CASSLARGRLYSYNEQFF
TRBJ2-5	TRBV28	CASSLLGPRKETQYF
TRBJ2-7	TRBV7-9	CASSPGQEFYEQYF
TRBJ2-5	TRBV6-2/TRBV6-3	CASSSRRRAKYQETQYF